This TCR beta chain is drawn from a study of spatial heterogeneity in lung cancer. Whole-study context: Available follow-up PBMC samples, collected a median of roughly two years post-resection, were sequenced.

Sample time point: blood at routine non-recurrence follow-up after resection. TCRdb reprocessed the 5' RACE reads via MiXCR and lists one record per CDR3 protein. The repertoire includes more than 9,500 distinct CDR3 sequences, around a quarter of them detected once, and less than 5% sits in the top ten. This clonotype is labeled as medium-sized. This sequence was found in a female donor with early-stage non-small cell lung cancer. The specimen was PBMCs, collected at follow-up.

The CDR3 spells CATIAWPSSYEQYF. The CDR3 coding sequence is TGTGCCACCATTGCATGGCCATCCTCCTACGAGCAGTACTTC. The chain is built from TRBV24-1 and TRBJ2-7, with D unclear. In germline, CDR1 is KGHDR, CDR2 SFDVKD. CDR3 size: 14 residues. V lost 8 bases and J lost 0, with 13 bases in between.